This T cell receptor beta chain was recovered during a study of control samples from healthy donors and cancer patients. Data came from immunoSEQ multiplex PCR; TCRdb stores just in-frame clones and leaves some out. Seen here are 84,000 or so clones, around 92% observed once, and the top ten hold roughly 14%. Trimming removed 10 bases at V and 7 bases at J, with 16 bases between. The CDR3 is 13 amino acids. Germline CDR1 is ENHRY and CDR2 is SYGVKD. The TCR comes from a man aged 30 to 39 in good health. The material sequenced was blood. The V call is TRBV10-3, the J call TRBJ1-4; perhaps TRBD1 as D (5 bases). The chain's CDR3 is CATGHEESEKLFF. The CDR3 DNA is TGTGCCACCGGACACGAGGAATCTGAAAAACTGTTTTTT.